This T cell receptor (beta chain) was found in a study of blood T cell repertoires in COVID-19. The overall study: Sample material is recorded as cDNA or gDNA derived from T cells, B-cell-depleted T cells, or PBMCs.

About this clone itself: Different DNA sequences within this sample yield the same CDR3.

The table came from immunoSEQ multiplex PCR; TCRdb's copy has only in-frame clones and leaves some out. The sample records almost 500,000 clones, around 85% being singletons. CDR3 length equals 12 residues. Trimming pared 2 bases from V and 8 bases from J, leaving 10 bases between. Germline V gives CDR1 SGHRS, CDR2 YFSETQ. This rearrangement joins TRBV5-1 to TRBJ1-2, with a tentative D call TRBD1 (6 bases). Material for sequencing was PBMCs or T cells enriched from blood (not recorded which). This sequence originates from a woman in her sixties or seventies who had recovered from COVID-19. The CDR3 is CASSLAGEGYTF. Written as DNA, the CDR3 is TGCGCCAGCAGCTTAGCAGGGGAGGGCTACACCTTC. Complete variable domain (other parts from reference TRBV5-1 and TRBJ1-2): KAGVTQTPRYLIKTRGQQVTLSCSPISGHRSVSWYQQTPGQGLQFLFEYFSETQRNKGNFPGRFSGRQFSNSRSEMNVSTLELGDSALYLCASSLAGEGYTFGSGTRLTVV.